This T cell receptor beta chain was sequenced in a study of blood T cell repertoires in COVID-19 (dated by TCRdb to 2020 to 2021). Background on the whole study: The collaborator samples originated in the United States, Italy and Spain and spanned the acute and convalescent phases of COVID-19. Nearly every sample came with metadata listing a de-identified subject ID, COVID-19 status, age in years and sex. A freely available public database, intended as a resource for researchers studying the immune response to SARS-CoV-2, is where the repertoires were released. Where HLA class I and class II types were available, the types were taken from metadata supplied by the sample provider, not from assay-based typing. The prospective study material was composed of cDNA or gDNA derived from T cells, B-cell-depleted T cells, or PBMCs. The samples were drawn from the first 160 participants of the ongoing ImmuneRACE study and from 1,254 subjects provided by 6 global collaborators. Deeply sampled blood TCRbeta repertoires from subjects exposed to, actively infected with, or recovered from COVID-19 were included in the dataset.

The immunoSEQ Assay, a bias-controlled multiplex PCR, was used to amplify TCRbeta CDR3 regions from genomic DNA. In the authors' own workflow: The number of nucleated cells in each sample was estimated from the amplification of reference gene primers within the assay. To quantify the absolute abundance of each unique TCRbeta CDR3 rearrangement, sequence reads were collapsed and filtered. For each sample, productive Simpson clonality was calculated as the square root of Simpson's diversity index across productive rearrangements. TCRdb re-hosts the immuneACCESS table, in-frame sequences only. Its copies lack some clones; in the studies checked, an unresolved V gene accounts for under half of them, and the cause for the rest is not known. Clone size and V and J calls were adopted from that table, with D and trimming inferred from the DNA. The sample contains under 300,000 clones, about 87% of them found a single time. Approximately 2.5% of the sample rests with the top ten.

V has 5 bases trimmed and J has 5 bases trimmed; junction bases matching no gene number 6. The CDR1 and CDR2 encoded by the germline V gene are MDHEN and SYDVKM. Taken from cysteine to phenylalanine, the CDR3 has 15 residues. The CDR3 DNA has 45 bases and is translated from base 1. Results and caveats for the whole study, not just this receptor: The amount of clinical and demographic metadata varied by source and participant and was provided uncurated.

Participants in the prospective study were aged about 18 to 90 years, lived in about two dozen United States geographic areas, and enrolled through a virtual design. In the prospective study, participants were assigned to cohorts based on the clinical history participants reported in a screening survey and a study questionnaire. Each participant in the prospective study had whole blood, serum and a nasopharyngeal or oropharyngeal swab collected by mobile phlebotomists. Over a roughly two-month period, participants in the prospective study had the option of providing additional blood draws and questionnaires. Prospective study blood samples were shipped either frozen or at room temperature before DNA extraction. Details on this clone: The specificity of this receptor is unknown. It has no much larger one-base neighbor in the sample; base qualities were not kept.

Sequences were obtained from PBMCs or T cells enriched from blood (not recorded which). The rearranged chain carries TRBV28 and TRBJ2-1, with TRBD2 identical over 10 junction bases. This TCR derives from a woman aged 35 to 49 with acute COVID-19. The DNA is as follows: TGTGCCAGCAGTCTACTAGCGGGGTCCGACAATGAGCAGTTCTTC. This is translated as CASSLLAGSDNEQFF.